Below, 19 T cell receptor beta chains from the same sample are listed, as sequenced in a study of cytomegalovirus exposure and HLA in healthy donors. Primers included in the PCR were 60 Vbeta and 13 Jbeta primers. Assay: immunoSEQ multiplex PCR; the TCRdb copy retains only in-frame clones and omits some. The sample lists 150,000 to 200,000 clones, 78% occurring once. Sequences were obtained from PBMCs. These receptors all come from a woman aged 25 to 39 in good health and CMV-seropositive.

The J gene is TRBJ2-6, the V gene TRBV28; possibly TRBD2 for D (5 bases). There are 16 residues in the CDR3. The V gene's germline CDR1 is MDHEN and CDR2 SYDVKM. Between the trimmed V and J ends, which lost 5 bases and 0 bases, there was a span of 11 bases. CDR3 nucleotide sequence: TGTGCCAGCAGTGCCGGACTGTTCTCTGGGGCCAACGTCCTGACTTTC. Amino acid sequence: CASSAGLFSGANVLTF.

This clone has only a few counts. The chain joins TRBV4-2 to TRBJ1-5, with D possibly being TRBD1 (6 bases). In germline, CDR1 is LGHNA, CDR2 YNFKEQ. V lost 5 bases, J lost 2 bases, and 10 bases lay in between. This CDR3 contains 14 residues. This CDR3 reads CASSERTGNQPQHF. CDR3 in DNA: TGTGCCAGCAGCGAGCGGACAGGCAATCAGCCCCAGCATTTT.

This clone was counted a few times. The V gene is TRBV7-2, the J gene TRBJ1-5, with D unclear. Germline CDR1 is SGHTA and CDR2 is FQGNSA. The CDR3 runs 13 residues. V was shortened by 2 bases and J by 5 bases, with 7 bases between the two germline ends. CDR3 residues: CASSLIEYQPQHF. CDR3 bases: TGTGCCAGCAGCTTAATAGAATATCAGCCCCAGCATTTT.

This chain's CDR3 is CASRARALGYTF. The CDR3 DNA sequence: TGTGCCAGCAGGGCCAGGGCCCTTGGCTACACCTTC. V is TRBV9 and J is TRBJ1-2; tentative D call: TRBD1 (5 bases). V lost 5 bases and J 7 bases, leaving 12 bases between the germline ends. Germline values: CDR1 SGDLS, CDR2 YYNGEE. The CDR3 consists of 12 residues.

This clone was seen only a few times. V and J are TRBV4-1 and TRBJ1-1, with D unresolved. CDR3 length: 16 residues. The germline V gene encodes CDR1 MGHRA and CDR2 YSYEKL. Trimming removed 0 bases at V and 1 base at J, with 12 bases between. Here the CDR3 DNA reads TGCGCCAGCAGCCAAGAGGCTGAGGCTCCGAACACTGAAGCTTTCTTT. This sequence encodes CASSQEAEAPNTEAFF.

The rearrangement links TRBV2 to TRBJ1-4; TRBD1 is a possible D gene (6 bases). V dropped 7 bases and J dropped 1 base, with 13 bases sitting between them. CDR3 length: 15 amino acids. Per germline, CDR1 SNHLY and CDR2 FYNNEI. The CDR3 loop is CASIDLRGTNEKLFF. The DNA of the CDR3 is TGTGCCAGCATCGACCTCAGGGGAACTAATGAAAAACTGTTTTTT.

The J gene is TRBJ2-1, the V gene TRBV10-1; TRBD2 is a possible D gene (5 bases). This CDR3 has 13 amino acids. Looked up from germline, CDR1 is WNHNN and CDR2 is SYGVQD (reference sequence). V was clipped by 3 bases and J by 12 bases, with 15 bases between them. This CDR3 is CASSDPGSGGQFF. The CDR3 coding sequence is TGCGCCAGCAGTGATCCGGGAAGTGGTGGGCAGTTCTTC.

The chain links TRBV6-5 to TRBJ1-1; no firm D call. Between the trimmed V and J ends, which lost 5 bases and 9 bases, there was a span of 10 bases. The CDR3 is 11 amino acids. Germline values: CDR1 MNHEY, CDR2 SVGAGI. CDR3 sequence: CASSRAGKAFF. The CDR3 nucleotides read TGTGCCAGCAGTCGTGCGGGAAAAGCTTTCTTT.

The CDR3, as DNA: TGTGCCAGCAGTTATACCGGGGGGAGAGGGACAGATACGCAGTATTTT. This translates into CASSYTGGRGTDTQYF. This chain joins TRBV6-6 and TRBJ2-3; 7 bases are a match to TRBD2. CDR3 length: 16 amino acids. Germline CDR1 MNHNY, CDR2 SVGAGI (reference sequence). V gave up 3 bases and J gave up 3 bases; unmatched junction bases: 9.

This rearrangement joins TRBV7-2 to TRBJ2-7; no definite D call. Germline CDR1 is SGHTA and CDR2 is FQGNSA. V lost 3 bases, J lost 0 bases, and 9 bases lay in between. This CDR3 has 14 amino acids. The CDR3: CASSFWASSYEQYF. Here the CDR3 DNA reads TGTGCCAGCAGCTTCTGGGCAAGCTCCTACGAGCAGTACTTC.

The V gene is TRBV15, the J gene TRBJ2-5; tentative D call: TRBD2 (6 bases). The germline V gene encodes CDR1 LNHNV and CDR2 YYDKDF (reference sequence). This CDR3 is built from 15 residues. V lost 0 bases, J lost 2 bases, and 10 bases lay in between. The DNA of the CDR3 is TGTGCCACCAGCAGAGATCCAGGGAGGCAAGAGACCCAGTACTTC. Translating it yields CATSRDPGRQETQYF. Using reference TRBV15 and TRBJ2-5 for the parts outside the CDR3, the full variable domain is DAMVIQNPRYQVTQFGKPVTLSCSQTLNHNVMYWYQQKSSQAPKLLFHYYDKDFNNEADTPDNFQSRRPNTSFCFLDIRSPGLGDTAMYLCATSRDPGRQETQYFGPGTRLLVL.

The chain combines TRBV6-1 with TRBJ1-1; TRBD1 matches at 11 bases. The CDR3 length is 14 residues. The germline V gene has CDR1 MNHNS and CDR2 SASEGT. With 1 base clipped from V and 7 bases from J, the junction kept 2 bases outside the gene matches. CDR3 sequence: CASSEGTGGLEAFF. For the CDR3, the DNA is TGTGCCAGCAGTGAAGGGACAGGGGGCCTTGAAGCTTTCTTT.

The chain has TRBV5-8 and TRBJ2-1; D may be TRBD2 (5 bases). V lost 0 bases and J 2 bases, leaving 15 bases between the germline ends. The CDR3 extends over 17 amino acids. Germline lookup yields CDR1 SGHTS and CDR2 YDEGEE. CDR3 coding DNA: TGTGCCAGCAGCTTGGAATCCGGAACTAGACCCTACAATGAGCAGTTCTTC. Encoded protein: CASSLESGTRPYNEQFF.

The rearrangement joins TRBV29-1 to TRBJ2-3; 9 bases match TRBD2. Germline V lookup: CDR1 SQVTM, CDR2 ANQGSEA. CDR3 length: 14 residues. The V and J ends lost 6 bases and 4 bases, in that order; junction bases with no gene match: 8. In DNA form, the CDR3 reads TGCAGCGTCGCTCCGGGACTAGCAGCAGATACGCAGTATTTT. This translates into CSVAPGLAADTQYF.

The sample holds one count of this clone. The V call is TRBV6-1, the J call TRBJ1-1; D call uncertain. The CDR3 contains 18 residues. V was cut by 2 bases and J by 0 bases, with 19 bases left in between. The V gene's germline CDR1 is MNHNS and CDR2 SASEGT. CDR3 in DNA: TGTGCCAGCAGTGAATACATAGGAGCTCGTTATATGAACACTGAAGCTTTCTTT. Its translation: CASSEYIGARYMNTEAFF.

This sequence joins TRBV7-9 and TRBJ1-1; no firm D call. Trimming left V 3 bases short and J 4 bases short, with 15 bases between. The CDR3 loop spans 15 amino acids. In germline, CDR1 is SEHNR, CDR2 FQNEAQ (reference sequence). The CDR3, as DNA: TGTGCCAGCAGCTTGGGTGGAGGGCCACGCACTGAAGCTTTCTTT. Its translation: CASSLGGGPRTEAFF.

The chain recombines TRBV6-6 with TRBJ2-3, with unresolved D. The CDR3 has 11 amino acids. V lost 5 bases and J 3 bases, leaving 3 bases between the germline ends. Looked up from germline, CDR1 is MNHNY and CDR2 is SVGAGI (reference sequence). The CDR3 reads CASSQTDTQYF. In nucleotides, the CDR3 is TGTGCCAGCAGTCAGACAGATACGCAGTATTTT.

Of note for this clone: The junction and the germline gene differ at one end; a read error may be behind it. This chain joins TRBV6-6 and TRBJ2-1; no clear D. The CDR3 totals 11 residues. Germline CDR1 is MNHNY and CDR2 is SVGAGI (reference sequence). CDR3 residues: CVSSSIDEQFF. The CDR3 region has the DNA TGTGTCAGCAGTTCGATAGATGAGCAGTTCTTC.

The chain combines TRBV6-5 with TRBJ2-1, with 8 bases aligning to TRBD2. The germline CDR1 and CDR2 sequences are MNHEY and SVGAGI. The CDR3 sequence is 14 residues long. Trimming cost V 9 bases and J 5 bases; bases outside gene matches: 9. The CDR3 DNA follows: TGTGCCAGTAACCGGGGGACTAGTCACAATGAGCAGTTCTTC. It encodes CASNRGTSHNEQFF.